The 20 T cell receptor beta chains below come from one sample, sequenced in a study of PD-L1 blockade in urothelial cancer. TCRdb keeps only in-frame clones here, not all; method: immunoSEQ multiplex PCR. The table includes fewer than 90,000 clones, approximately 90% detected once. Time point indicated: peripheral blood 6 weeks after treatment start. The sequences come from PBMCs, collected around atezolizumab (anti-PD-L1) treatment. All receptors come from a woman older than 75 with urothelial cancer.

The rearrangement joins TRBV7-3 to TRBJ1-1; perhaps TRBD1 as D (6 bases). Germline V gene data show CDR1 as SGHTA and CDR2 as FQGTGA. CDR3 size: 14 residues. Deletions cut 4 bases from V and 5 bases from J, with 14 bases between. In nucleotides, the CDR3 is TGTGCCAGCAGCTCCAGGGGTGGAGGTACTGAAGCTTTCTTT. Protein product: CASSSRGGGTEAFF.

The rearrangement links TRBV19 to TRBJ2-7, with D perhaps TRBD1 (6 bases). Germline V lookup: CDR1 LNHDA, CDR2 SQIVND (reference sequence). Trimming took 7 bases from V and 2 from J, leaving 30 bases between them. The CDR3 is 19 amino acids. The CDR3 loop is CASTKAQDSRLGKTYEQYF. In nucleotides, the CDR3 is TGTGCCAGTACGAAAGCCCAGGACAGCAGGCTCGGAAAGACCTACGAGCAGTACTTC.

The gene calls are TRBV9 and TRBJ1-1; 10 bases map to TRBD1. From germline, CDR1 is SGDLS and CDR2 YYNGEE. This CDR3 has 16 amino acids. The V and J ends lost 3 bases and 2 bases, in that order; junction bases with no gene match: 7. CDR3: CASSATGTGVNTEAFF. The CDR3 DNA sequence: TGTGCCAGCAGCGCGACCGGGACAGGGGTCAACACTGAAGCTTTCTTT.

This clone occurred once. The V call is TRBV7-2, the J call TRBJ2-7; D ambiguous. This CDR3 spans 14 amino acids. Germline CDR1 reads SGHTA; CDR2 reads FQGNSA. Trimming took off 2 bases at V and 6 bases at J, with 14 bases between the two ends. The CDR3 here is CASSLLGRLSEQYF. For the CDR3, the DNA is TGTGCCAGCAGCTTATTGGGCAGGCTCAGCGAGCAGTACTTC. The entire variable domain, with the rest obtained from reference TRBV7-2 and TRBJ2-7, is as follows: GAGVSQSPSNKVTEKGKDVELRCDPISGHTALYWYRQSLGQGLEFLIYFQGNSAPDKSGLPSDRFSAERTGGSVSTLTIQRTQQEDSAVYLCASSLLGRLSEQYFGPGTRLTVT.

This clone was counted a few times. The CDR3 nucleotides are TGTGCCAACAACTCGCGGGAGACCCAGTACTTC. Its translation is CANNSRETQYF. V and J are TRBV6-5 and TRBJ2-5; D not certain. V dropped 10 bases and J dropped 5 bases, with 11 bases sitting between them. The CDR3 is 11 amino acids. Germline values: CDR1 MNHEY, CDR2 SVGAGI.

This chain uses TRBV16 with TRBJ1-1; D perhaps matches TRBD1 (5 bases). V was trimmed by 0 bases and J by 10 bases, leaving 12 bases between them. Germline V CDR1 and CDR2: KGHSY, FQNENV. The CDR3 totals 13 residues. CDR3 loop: CASSQSRSGGAFF. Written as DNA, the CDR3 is TGTGCCAGCAGCCAATCGCGAAGCGGGGGAGCTTTCTTT.

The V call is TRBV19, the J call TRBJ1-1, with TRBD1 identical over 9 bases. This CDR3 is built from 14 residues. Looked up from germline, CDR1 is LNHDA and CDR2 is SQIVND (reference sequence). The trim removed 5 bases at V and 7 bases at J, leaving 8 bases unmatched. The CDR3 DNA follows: TGTGCCAGTAGTCCGGACAGGGGCTTGGGTGAAGCTTTCTTT. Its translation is CASSPDRGLGEAFF.

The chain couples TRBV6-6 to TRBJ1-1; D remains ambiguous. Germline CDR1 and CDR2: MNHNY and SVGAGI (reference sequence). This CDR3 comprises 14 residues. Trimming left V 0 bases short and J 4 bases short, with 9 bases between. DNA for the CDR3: TGTGCCAGCAGTTACTCGATAGGGAGCACTGAAGCTTTCTTT. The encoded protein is CASSYSIGSTEAFF.

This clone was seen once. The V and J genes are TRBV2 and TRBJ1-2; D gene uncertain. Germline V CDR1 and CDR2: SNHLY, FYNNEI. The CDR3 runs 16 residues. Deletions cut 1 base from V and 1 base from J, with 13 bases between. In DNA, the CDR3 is TGTGCCAGCAGTGAAGGCCTTGGGCAGGATAACTATGGCTACACCTTC. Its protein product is CASSEGLGQDNYGYTF.

CDR3 amino acids: CASSDRDSGIQYF. The CDR3 region has the DNA TGTGCCAGCAGCGACAGGGATTCAGGCATTCAGTACTTC. The rearrangement uses TRBV9 and TRBJ2-4; D might be TRBD1 (6 bases). The CDR3 sequence is 13 residues long. The germline V gene has CDR1 SGDLS and CDR2 YYNGEE. V gave up 3 bases and J gave up 9 bases, with 13 bases separating them.

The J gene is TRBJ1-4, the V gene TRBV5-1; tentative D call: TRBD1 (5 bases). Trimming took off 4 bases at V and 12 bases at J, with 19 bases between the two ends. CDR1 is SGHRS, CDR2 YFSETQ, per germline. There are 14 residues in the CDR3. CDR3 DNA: TGCGCCAGCAGCCCCCCGGGACTGACCGAGGAACTGTTTTTT. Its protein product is CASSPPGLTEELFF.

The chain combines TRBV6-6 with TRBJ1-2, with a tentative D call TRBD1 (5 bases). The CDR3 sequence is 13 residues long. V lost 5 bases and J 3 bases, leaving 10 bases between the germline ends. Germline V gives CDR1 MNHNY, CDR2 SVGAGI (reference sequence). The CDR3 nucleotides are TGTGCCAGCAGTCTAGACAGAGACTATGGCTACACCTTC. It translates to CASSLDRDYGYTF.

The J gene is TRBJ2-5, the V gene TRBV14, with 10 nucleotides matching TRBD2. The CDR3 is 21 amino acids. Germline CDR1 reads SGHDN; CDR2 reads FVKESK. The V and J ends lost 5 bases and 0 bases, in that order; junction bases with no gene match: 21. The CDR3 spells CASSKSAMGFSGRAYQETQYF. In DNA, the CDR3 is TGTGCCAGCAGCAAATCGGCGATGGGCTTCAGCGGGAGGGCCTACCAAGAGACCCAGTACTTC.

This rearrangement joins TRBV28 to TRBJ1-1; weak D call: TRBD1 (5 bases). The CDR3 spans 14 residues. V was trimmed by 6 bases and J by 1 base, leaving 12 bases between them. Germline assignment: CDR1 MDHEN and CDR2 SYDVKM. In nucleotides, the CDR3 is TGTGCCAGCAGGGTCATACAGGAGAACACTGAAGCTTTCTTT. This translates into CASRVIQENTEAFF.

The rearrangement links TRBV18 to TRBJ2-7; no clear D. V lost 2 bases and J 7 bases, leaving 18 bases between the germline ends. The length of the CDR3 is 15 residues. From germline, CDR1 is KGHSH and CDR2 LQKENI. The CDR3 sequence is CASSPSGISWWEQYF. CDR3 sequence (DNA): TGTGCCAGCTCACCATCAGGCATATCTTGGTGGGAGCAGTACTTC.

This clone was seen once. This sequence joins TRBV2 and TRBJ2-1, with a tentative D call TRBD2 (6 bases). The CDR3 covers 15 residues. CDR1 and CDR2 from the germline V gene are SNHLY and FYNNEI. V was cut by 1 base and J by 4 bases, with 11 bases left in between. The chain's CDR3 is CASSEGRATYNEQFF. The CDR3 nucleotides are TGTGCCAGCAGTGAAGGGAGGGCCACTTACAATGAGCAGTTCTTC.

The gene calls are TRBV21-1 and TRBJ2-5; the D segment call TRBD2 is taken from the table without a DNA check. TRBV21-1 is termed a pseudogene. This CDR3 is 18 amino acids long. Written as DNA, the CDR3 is TGTGCCAGCAGCATGTTCCCCAAAGGCGGGGGCGACCAAGAGACCCAGTACTTC. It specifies CASSMFPKGGGDQETQYF.

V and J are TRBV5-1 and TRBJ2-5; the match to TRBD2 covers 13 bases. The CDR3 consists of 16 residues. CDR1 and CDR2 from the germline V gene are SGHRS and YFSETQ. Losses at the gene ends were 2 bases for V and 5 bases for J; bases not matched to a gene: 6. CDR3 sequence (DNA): TGCGCCAGCAGCTTTGGGACTAGCGGGGCCTCGGAGACCCAGTACTTC. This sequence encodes CASSFGTSGASETQYF.

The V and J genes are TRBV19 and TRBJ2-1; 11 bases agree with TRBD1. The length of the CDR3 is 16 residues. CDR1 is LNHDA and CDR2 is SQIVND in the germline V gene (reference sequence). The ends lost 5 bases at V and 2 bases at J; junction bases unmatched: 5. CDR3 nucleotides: TGTGCCAGTAGTCCACGGACAGGGGGCACCTACAATGAGCAGTTCTTC. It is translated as CASSPRTGGTYNEQFF.

The CDR3 protein is CASSVEPRNEQFF. In DNA, the CDR3 is TGTGCCAGCAGCGTAGAGCCTCGCAATGAGCAGTTCTTC. The J gene is TRBJ2-1, the V gene TRBV9; D not certain. This CDR3 contains 13 residues. Trimming shortened V by 0 bases and J by 6 bases, and 7 bases separated the two germline ends. Germline V gene lookup returns CDR1 SGDLS and CDR2 YYNGEE.